This T cell receptor (beta chain) was recovered during a study of cytotoxic CD8 clonotypes in ibrutinib-treated CLL (dated by TCRdb to the early 2020s). Study-wide context: The cohort included some 14 treatment-naive and roughly ten relapsed/refractory patients; roughly 17 were IGHV unmutated. Cryopreserved peripheral blood mononuclear cells were collected at three points: before therapy, at response, and at either sustained remission or disease progression. Longitudinal samples were available for about 30% of the roughly 86 trial participants. All remission and progressive disease samples were collected while patients were still receiving ibrutinib. On average, each sample yielded around 250,000 productive templates and tens of thousands of productive rearrangements. Response samples were obtained after a median of approximately twelve months of treatment, with a range of roughly 6 to 40 months. Responses were partial in roughly 24 patients and complete in 2; after median about 63 months follow-up, roughly 14 stayed in remission and about twelve progressed.

Each clonotype received, on average, roughly 9.6x coverage in deep resolution sequencing performed on a MiSeq, where the target depth lay between 1 in 1 million and 1 in 200,000 T cells. The immunoSEQ hsTCRB Kit was used to generate TCR beta libraries. The study's processing was this. The data were analyzed with ImmunoSEQ Analyzer and ImmunoSEQ Data Assistant, and V, D and J gene assignments followed IMGT definitions. Clonality, with values ranging from 0 to 1, was calculated as one minus the normalized Shannon entropy of productive rearrangement frequencies. Only overrepresented clonotypes making up at least 0.05% of each patient's repertoire were included in the public clonotype analysis. Fewer than 15 repertoires from age-matched healthy donors, obtained from immuneACCESS, served as clonality controls. In its TCRdb copy, this immuneACCESS table keeps in-frame sequences only and misses some clones. Where compared with another copy, unresolved V genes explain less than half of these, and the others have no known cause. That table is the source of V, J and clone size, and D and trimming were worked out from the DNA. The sample data list about 120,000 clones, and approximately 56% of these were observed just once. 37% of the sample is in the top ten clones.

Notes on this clone: Its specific antigen is unknown. No qualities accompany the bases; no much larger clone lies one base away.

Broad study findings and their caveats: Baseline clonality was found to be higher than that of age-matched healthy donors and was strongly correlated with circulating CD8+ T-cell counts. Lymph node repertoires were not examined, and the timing of sampling was not matched between patients in sustained remission and those whose disease progressed. Public clonotypes were rare and either shrank or stayed stable during treatment, and the rise in clonality at ibrutinib response reflected expansion of private clonotypes. At ibrutinib response clonality went up, during sustained remission it held steady, and at progression it dropped back toward baseline.

The junction carries 6 bases between V and J, which are trimmed by 1 base and 0 bases respectively. As encoded in the germline V gene (reference sequence), CDR1 is GTSNPN while CDR2 is SVGIG. The CDR3 has 13 amino acids, counting the end cysteine and phenylalanine. Only CDR3 DNA is held: 39 bases, read in frame from base 1. The sample's time point label, decoded: around 2 years on ibrutinib. For TCR beta library preparation, approximately 2 micrograms of genomic DNA was extracted from cryopreserved PBMCs. Longitudinal blood samples from CLL patients receiving ibrutinib monotherapy were subjected to high-throughput TCR beta sequencing. Patients were enrolled in a phase 2 open-label single-center ibrutinib monotherapy trial.

This receptor was obtained from a human donor with chronic lymphocytic leukemia. Sequenced material: PBMCs, taken after 24 months of ibrutinib treatment. The chain employs TRBV30 and TRBJ1-1, with the identity of the D gene unclear. The CDR3 in this case is CAWSALMNTEAFF. DNA sequence: TGTGCCTGGAGTGCACTGATGAACACTGAAGCTTTCTTT.